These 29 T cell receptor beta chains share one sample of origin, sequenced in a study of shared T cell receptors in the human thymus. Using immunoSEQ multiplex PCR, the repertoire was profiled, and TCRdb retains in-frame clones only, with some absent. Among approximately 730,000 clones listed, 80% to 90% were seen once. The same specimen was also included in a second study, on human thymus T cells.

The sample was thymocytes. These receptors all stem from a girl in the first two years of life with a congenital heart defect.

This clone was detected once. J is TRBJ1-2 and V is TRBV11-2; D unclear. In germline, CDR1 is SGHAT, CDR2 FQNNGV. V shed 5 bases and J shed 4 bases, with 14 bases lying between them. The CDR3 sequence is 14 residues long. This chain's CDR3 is CASSVNLLPYGYTF. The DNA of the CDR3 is TGTGCCAGCAGCGTGAACCTCCTACCCTATGGCTACACCTTC. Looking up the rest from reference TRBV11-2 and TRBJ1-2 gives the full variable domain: EAGVAQSPRYKIIEKRQSVAFWCNPISGHATLYWYQQILGQGPKLLIQFQNNGVVDDSQLPKDRFSAERLKGVDSTLKIQPAKLEDSAVYLCASSVNLLPYGYTFGSGTRLTVV.

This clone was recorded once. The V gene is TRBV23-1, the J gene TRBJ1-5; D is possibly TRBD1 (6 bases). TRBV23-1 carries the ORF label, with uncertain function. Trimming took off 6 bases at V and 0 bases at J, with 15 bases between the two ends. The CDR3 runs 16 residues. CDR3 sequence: CASRKQGPYSNQPQHF. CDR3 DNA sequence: TGCGCCAGCAGGAAACAGGGACCTTATAGCAATCAGCCCCAGCATTTT.

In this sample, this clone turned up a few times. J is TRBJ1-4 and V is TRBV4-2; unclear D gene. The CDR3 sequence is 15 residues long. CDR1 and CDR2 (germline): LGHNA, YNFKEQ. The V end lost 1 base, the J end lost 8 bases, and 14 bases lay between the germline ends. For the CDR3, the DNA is TGTGCCAGCAGCCAAGTAGTAGCTATTGAAGAAAAACTGTTTTTT. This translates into CASSQVVAIEEKLFF.

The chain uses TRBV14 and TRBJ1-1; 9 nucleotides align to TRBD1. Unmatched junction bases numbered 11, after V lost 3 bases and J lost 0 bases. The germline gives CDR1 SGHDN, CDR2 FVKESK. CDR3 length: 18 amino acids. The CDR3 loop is CASSHRETGGHLNTEAFF. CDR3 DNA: TGTGCCAGCAGCCACCGAGAGACAGGGGGACACTTGAACACTGAAGCTTTCTTT.

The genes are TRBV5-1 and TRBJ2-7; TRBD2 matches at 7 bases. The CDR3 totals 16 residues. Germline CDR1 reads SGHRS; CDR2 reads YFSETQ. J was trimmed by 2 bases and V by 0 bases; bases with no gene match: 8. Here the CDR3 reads CASSLARDYRTYEQYF. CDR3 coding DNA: TGCGCCAGCAGCTTGGCCCGGGACTACCGAACCTACGAGCAGTACTTC.

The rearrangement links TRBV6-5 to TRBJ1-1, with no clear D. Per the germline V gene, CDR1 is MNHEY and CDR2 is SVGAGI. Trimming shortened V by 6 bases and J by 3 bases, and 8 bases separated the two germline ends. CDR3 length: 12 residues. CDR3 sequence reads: CASSLNHTEAFF. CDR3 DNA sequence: TGTGCCAGCAGCCTAAACCACACTGAAGCTTTCTTT.

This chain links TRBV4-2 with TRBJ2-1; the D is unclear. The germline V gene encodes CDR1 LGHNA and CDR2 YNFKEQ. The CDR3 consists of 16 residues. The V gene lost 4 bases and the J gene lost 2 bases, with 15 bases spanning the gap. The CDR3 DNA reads TGTGCCAGCAGCCCGGCGGATCCTACGACCTACAATGAGCAGTTCTTC. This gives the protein CASSPADPTTYNEQFF.

The CDR3 here is CSAPGLPTQETQYF. CDR3 DNA: TGCAGTGCACCGGGACTACCAACCCAAGAGACCCAGTACTTC. The rearrangement links TRBV29-1 to TRBJ2-5, with TRBD2 matching 7 bases. CDR3 length: 14 residues. Germline loops: CDR1 SQVTM, CDR2 ANQGSEA.

In nucleotides, the CDR3 is TGTGCCAGCAGCCCTCGGGACAGGGGGAAGGATGGCTACACCTTC. This encodes CASSPRDRGKDGYTF. The V gene is TRBV9, the J gene TRBJ1-2; 11 positions agree with TRBD1. Germline V gene lookup returns CDR1 SGDLS and CDR2 YYNGEE. Unmatched junction bases numbered 8, after V lost 4 bases and J lost 6 bases. The CDR3 loop spans 15 amino acids.

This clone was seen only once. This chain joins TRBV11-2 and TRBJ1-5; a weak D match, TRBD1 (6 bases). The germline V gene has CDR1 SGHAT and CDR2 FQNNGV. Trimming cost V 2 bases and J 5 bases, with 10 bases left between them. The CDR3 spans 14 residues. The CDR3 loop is CASSLTGLDQPQHF. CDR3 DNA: TGTGCCAGCAGCTTAACAGGGTTGGATCAGCCCCAGCATTTT.

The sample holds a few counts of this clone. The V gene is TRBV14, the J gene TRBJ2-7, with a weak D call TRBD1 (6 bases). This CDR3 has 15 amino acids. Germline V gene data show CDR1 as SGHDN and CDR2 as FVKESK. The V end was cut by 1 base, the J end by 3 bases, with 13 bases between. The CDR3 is CASSQGPPGHYEQYF. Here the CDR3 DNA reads TGTGCCAGCAGCCAAGGCCCCCCGGGACACTACGAGCAGTACTTC.

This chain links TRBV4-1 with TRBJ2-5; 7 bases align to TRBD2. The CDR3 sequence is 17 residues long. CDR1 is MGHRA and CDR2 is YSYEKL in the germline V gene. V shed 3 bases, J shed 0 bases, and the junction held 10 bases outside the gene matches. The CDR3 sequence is CASSQAAGRGDQETQYF. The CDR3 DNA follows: TGCGCCAGCAGCCAGGCAGCAGGCCGGGGGGACCAAGAGACCCAGTACTTC.

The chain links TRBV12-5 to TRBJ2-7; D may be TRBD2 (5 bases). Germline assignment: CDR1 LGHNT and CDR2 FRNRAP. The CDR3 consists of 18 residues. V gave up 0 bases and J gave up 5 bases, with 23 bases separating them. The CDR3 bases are TGTGCTAGTGGTTTGGTACGGTGGGCAGTAACTAGTCGGGACGAGCAGTACTTC. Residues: CASGLVRWAVTSRDEQYF.

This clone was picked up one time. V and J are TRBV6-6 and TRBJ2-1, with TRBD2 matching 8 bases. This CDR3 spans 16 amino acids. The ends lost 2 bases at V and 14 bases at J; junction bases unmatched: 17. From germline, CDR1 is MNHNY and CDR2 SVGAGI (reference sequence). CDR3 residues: CASSYASGRTSVWEFF. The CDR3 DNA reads TGTGCCAGCAGTTACGCTAGCGGGCGGACATCGGTTTGGGAGTTCTTC.

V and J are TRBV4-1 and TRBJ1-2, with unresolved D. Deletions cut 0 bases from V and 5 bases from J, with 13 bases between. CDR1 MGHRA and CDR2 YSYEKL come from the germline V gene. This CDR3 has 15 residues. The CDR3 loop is CASSQEGGVWYGYTF. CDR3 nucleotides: TGCGCCAGCAGCCAAGAAGGCGGGGTCTGGTATGGCTACACCTTC.

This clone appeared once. This chain's CDR3 is CASSLESRFYGYTF. The CDR3 region has the DNA TGTGCCAGCAGCTTAGAGTCCAGGTTCTATGGCTACACCTTC. The rearrangement uses TRBV7-4 and TRBJ1-2; no clear D gene. The V gene lost 1 base and the J gene lost 4 bases, with 10 bases spanning the gap. This CDR3 is built from 14 residues. Per germline, CDR1 SGHVT and CDR2 SQSDAQ.

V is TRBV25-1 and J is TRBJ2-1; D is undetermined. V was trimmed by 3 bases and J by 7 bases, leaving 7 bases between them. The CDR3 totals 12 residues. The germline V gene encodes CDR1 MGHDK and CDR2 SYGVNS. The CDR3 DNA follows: TGTGCCAGCAGTGAGAGCGCAAATGAGCAGTTCTTC. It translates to CASSESANEQFF.

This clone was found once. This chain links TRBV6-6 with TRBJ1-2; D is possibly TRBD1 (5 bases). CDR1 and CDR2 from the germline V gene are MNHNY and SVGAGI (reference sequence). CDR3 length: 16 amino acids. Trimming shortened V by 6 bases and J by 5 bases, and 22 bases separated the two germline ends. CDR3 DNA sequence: TGTGCCAGCAGACTAGGGACTTACTCGACCCCGTATGGCTACACCTTC. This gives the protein CASRLGTYSTPYGYTF.

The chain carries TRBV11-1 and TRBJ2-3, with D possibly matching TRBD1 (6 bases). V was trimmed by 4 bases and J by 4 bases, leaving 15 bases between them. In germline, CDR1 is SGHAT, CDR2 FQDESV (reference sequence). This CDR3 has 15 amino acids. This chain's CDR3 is CASSSTGSSADTQYF. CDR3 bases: TGTGCCAGCAGCTCCACAGGGAGTAGTGCAGATACGCAGTATTTT.

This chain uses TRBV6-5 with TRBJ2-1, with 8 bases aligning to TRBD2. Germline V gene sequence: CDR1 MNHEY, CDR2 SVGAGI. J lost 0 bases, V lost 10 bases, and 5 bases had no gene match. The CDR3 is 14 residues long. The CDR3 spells CATLAGSSYNEQFF. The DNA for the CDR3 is TGTGCCACCTTAGCGGGGAGCTCCTACAATGAGCAGTTCTTC.

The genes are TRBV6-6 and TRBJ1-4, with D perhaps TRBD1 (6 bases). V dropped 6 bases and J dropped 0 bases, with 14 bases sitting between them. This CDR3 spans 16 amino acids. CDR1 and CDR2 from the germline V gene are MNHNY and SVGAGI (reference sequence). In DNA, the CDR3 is TGTGCCAGCAGCCCGGGACATTTAGCAACTAATGAAAAACTGTTTTTT. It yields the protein CASSPGHLATNEKLFF.

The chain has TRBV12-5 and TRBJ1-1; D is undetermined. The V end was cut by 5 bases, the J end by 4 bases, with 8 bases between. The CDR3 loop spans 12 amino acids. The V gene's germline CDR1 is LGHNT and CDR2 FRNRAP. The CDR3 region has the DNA TGTGCTAGTGGTCCCGAGGGCACTGAAGCTTTCTTT. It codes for CASGPEGTEAFF.

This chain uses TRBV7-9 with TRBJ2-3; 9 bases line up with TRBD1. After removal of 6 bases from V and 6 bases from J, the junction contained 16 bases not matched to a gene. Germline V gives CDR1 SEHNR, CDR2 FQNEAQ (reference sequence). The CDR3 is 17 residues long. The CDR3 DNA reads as TGTGCCAGCAGTCATAGGGACGGGACAGGGCTCTTCGATACGCAGTATTTT. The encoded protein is CASSHRDGTGLFDTQYF.

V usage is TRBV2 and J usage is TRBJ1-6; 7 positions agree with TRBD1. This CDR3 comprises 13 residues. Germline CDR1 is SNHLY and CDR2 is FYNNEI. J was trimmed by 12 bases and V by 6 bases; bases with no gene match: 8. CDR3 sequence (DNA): TGTGCCAGCAGCGAGGGACAGAAGATACCCCTCCACTTT. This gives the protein CASSEGQKIPLHF.

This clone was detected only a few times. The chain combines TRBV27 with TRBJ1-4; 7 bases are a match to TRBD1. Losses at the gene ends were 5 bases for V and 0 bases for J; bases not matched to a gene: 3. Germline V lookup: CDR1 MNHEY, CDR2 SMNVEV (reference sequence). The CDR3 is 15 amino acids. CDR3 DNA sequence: TGTGCCAGCAGTCAAACAGGGGCAACTAATGAAAAACTGTTTTTT. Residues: CASSQTGATNEKLFF.

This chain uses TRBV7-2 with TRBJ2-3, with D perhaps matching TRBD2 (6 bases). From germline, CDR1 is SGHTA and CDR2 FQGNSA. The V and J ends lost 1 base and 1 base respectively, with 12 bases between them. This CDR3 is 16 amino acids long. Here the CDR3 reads CASSLVFASGTDTQYF. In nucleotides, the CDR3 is TGTGCCAGCAGCTTAGTATTTGCTAGCGGCACAGATACGCAGTATTTT.

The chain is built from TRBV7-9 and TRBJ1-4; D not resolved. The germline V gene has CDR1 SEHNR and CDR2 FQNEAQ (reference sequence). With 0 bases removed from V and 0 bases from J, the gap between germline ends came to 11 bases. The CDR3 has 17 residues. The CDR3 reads CASSLALGVATNEKLFF. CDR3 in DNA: TGTGCCAGCAGCTTAGCGCTCGGGGTGGCAACTAATGAAAAACTGTTTTTT.

In DNA, the CDR3 is TGTGCCAGCAGTTTACTAGCCGGGTGGGAGCAGTACTTC. Translation gives CASSLLAGWEQYF. V and J are TRBV27 and TRBJ2-7; a weak D match, TRBD2 (5 bases). The V gene's germline CDR1 is MNHEY and CDR2 SMNVEV (reference sequence). V was pared by 2 bases and J by 7 bases, with 12 bases between. The CDR3 has 13 residues.

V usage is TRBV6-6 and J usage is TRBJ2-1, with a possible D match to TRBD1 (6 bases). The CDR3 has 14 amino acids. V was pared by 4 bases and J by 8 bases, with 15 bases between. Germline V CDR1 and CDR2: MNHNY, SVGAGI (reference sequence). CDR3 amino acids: CASSFRDIWDEQFF. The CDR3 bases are TGTGCCAGCAGTTTCCGGGACATCTGGGATGAGCAGTTCTTC.